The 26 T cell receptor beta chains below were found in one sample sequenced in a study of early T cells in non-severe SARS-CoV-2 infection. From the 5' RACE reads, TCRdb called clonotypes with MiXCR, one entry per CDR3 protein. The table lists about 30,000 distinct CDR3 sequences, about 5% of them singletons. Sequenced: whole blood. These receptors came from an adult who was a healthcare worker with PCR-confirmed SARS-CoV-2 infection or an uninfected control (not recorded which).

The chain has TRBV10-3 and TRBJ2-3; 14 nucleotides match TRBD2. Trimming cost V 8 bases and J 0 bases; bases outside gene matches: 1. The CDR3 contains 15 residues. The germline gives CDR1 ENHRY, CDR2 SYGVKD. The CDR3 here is CAIRLAGGSTDTQYF. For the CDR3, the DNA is TGTGCCATCCGACTAGCGGGAGGGAGCACAGATACGCAGTATTTT.

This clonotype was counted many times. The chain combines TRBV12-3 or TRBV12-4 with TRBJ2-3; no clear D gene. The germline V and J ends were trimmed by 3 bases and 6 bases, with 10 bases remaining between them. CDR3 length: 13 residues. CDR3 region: CASSFGPADTQYF. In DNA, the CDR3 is TGTGCCAGCAGTTTCGGCCCCGCGGATACGCAGTATTTT.

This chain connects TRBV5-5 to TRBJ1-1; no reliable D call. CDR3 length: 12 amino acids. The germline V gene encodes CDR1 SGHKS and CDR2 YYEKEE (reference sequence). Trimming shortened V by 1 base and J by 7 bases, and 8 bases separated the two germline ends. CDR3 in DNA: TGTGCCAGCAGCTTGTCAGCAATTGAAGCTTTCTTT. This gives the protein CASSLSAIEAFF.

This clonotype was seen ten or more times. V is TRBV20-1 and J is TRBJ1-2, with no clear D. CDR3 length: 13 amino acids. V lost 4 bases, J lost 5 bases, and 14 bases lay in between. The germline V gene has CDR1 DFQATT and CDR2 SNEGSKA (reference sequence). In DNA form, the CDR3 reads TGCAGTGCTACCCCGTCCCTTGATTATGGCTACACCTTC. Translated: CSATPSLDYGYTF.

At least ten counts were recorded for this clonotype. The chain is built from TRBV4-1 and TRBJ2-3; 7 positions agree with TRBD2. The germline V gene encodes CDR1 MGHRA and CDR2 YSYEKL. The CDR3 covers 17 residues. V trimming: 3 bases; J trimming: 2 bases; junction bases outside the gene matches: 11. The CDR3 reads CASSQTGLAVDTDTQYF. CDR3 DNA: TGCGCCAGCAGCCAGACCGGCCTAGCGGTAGACACAGATACGCAGTATTTT.

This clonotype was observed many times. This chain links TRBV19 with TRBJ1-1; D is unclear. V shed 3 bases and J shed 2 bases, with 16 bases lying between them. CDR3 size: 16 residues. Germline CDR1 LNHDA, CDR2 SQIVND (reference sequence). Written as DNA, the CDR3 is TGTGCCAGTAGTATTATGGGATCGCACGTTAACACTGAAGCTTTCTTT. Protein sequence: CASSIMGSHVNTEAFF.

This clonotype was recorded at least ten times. CDR3 in DNA: TGCAGTGCTAGTAGCGGGGGTGGCCGAGAGACCCAGTACTTC. It specifies CSASSGGGRETQYF. The gene calls are TRBV20-1 and TRBJ2-5; 9 bases agree with TRBD2. The J segment lost 4 bases and the V segment lost 3 bases, leaving 6 bases of the junction unmatched. The CDR3 runs 14 residues. Germline lookup yields CDR1 DFQATT and CDR2 SNEGSKA (reference sequence).

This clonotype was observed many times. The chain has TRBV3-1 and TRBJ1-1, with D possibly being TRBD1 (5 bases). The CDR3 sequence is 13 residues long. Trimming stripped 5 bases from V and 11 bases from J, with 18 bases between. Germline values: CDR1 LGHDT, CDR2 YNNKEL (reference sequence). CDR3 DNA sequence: TGTGCCAGCAGCTTTTCGAACCGGGACCACGCTTTCTTT. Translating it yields CASSFSNRDHAFF.

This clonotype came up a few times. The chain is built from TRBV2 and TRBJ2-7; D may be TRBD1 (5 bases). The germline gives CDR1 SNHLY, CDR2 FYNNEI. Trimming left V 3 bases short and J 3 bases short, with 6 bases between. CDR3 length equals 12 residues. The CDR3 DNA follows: TGTGCCAGCAGTGAGCAGGGCTACGAGCAGTACTTC. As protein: CASSEQGYEQYF.

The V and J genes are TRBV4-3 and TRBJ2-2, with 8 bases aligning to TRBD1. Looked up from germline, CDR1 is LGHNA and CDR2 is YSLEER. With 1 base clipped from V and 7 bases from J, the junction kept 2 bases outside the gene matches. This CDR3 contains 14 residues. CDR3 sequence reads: CASSQGTGSGELFF. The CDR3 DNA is TGCGCCAGCAGCCAAGGGACAGGGAGCGGGGAGCTGTTTTTT.

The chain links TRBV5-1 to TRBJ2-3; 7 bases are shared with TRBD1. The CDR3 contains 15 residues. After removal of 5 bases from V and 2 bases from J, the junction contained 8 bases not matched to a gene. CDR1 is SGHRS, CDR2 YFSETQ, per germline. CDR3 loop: CASRDGQVDTDTQYF. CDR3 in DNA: TGCGCCAGCAGGGACGGACAGGTGGACACAGATACGCAGTATTTT.

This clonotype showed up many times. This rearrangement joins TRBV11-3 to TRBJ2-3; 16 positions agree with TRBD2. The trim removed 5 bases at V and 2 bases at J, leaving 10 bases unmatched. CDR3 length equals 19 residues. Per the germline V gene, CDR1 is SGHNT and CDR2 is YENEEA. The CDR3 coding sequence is TGTGCCAGCAGCCCGCTAGGGACTAGCGGGGGGGCTTCCACAGATACGCAGTATTTT. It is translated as CASSPLGTSGGASTDTQYF. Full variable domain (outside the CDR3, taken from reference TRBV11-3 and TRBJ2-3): EAGVVQSPRYKIIEKKQPVAFWCNPISGHNTLYWYLQNLGQGPELLIRYENEEAVDDSQLPKDRFSAERLKGVDSTLKIQPAELGDSAVYLCASSPLGTSGGASTDTQYFGPGTRLTVL.

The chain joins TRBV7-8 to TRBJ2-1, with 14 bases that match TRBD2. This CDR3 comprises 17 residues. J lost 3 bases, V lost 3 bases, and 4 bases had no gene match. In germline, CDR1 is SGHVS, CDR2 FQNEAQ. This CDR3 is CASSLRLAGGHYNEQFF. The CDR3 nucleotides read TGTGCCAGCAGCTTGAGACTAGCGGGGGGGCACTACAATGAGCAGTTCTTC.

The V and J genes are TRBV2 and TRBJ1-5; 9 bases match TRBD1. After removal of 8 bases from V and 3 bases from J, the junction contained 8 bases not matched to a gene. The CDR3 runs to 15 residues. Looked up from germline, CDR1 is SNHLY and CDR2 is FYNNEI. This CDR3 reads CASSRQGDFNQPQHF. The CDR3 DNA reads TGTGCCAGCTCCAGACAGGGGGATTTCAATCAGCCCCAGCATTTT.

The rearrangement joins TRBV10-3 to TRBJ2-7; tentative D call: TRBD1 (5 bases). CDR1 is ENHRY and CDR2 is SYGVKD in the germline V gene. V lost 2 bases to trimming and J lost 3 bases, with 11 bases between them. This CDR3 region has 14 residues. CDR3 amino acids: CAISEADTGYEQYF. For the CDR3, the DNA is TGTGCCATCAGTGAGGCAGATACAGGCTACGAGCAGTACTTC.

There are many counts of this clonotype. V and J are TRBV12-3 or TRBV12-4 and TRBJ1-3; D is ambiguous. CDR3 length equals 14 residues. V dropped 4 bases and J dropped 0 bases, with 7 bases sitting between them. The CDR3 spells CASSWTNSGNTIYF. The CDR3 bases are TGTGCCAGCAGTTGGACCAACTCTGGAAACACCATATATTTT.

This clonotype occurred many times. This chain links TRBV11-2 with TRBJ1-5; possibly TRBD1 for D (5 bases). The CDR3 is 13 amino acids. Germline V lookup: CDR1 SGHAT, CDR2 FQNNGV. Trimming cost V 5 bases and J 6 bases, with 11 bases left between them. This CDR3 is CASSLSRVQPQHF. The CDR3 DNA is TGTGCCAGCAGCCTCTCCAGGGTTCAGCCCCAGCATTTT. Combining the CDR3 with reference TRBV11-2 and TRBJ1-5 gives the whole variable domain EAGVAQSPRYKIIEKRQSVAFWCNPISGHATLYWYQQILGQGPKLLIQFQNNGVVDDSQLPKDRFSAERLKGVDSTLKIQPAKLEDSAVYLCASSLSRVQPQHFGDGTRLSIL.

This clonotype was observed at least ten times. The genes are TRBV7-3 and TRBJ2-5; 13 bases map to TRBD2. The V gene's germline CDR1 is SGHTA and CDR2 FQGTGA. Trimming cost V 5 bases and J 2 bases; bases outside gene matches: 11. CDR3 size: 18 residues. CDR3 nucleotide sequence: TGTGCCAGCAGCCCCCTGGGACTAGCGGGACCAAGACAAGAGACCCAGTACTTC. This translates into CASSPLGLAGPRQETQYF.

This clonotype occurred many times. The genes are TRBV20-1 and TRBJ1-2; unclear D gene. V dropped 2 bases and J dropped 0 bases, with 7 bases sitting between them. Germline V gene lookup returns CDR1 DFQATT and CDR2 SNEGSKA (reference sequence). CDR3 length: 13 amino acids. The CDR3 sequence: CSARSSTNYGYTF. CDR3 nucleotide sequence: TGCAGTGCTAGATCCTCAACTAACTATGGCTACACCTTC.

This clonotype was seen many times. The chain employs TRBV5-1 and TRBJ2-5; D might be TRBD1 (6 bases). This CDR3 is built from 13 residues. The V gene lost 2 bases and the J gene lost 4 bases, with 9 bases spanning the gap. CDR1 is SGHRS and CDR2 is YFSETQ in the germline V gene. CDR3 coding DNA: TGCGCCAGCAGCTTTGAAGGGGGAGAGACCCAGTACTTC. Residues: CASSFEGGETQYF.

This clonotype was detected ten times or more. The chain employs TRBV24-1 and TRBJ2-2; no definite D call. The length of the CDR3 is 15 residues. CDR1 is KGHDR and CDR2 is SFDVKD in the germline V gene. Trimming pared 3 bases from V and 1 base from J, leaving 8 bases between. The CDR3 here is CATSDPTMNTGELFF. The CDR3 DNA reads TGTGCCACCAGTGATCCTACTATGAACACCGGGGAGCTGTTTTTT.

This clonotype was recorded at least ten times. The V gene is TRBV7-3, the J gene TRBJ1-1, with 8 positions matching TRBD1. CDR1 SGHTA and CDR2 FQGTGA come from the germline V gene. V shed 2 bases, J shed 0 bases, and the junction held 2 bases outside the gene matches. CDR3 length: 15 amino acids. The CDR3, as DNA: TGTGCCAGCAGCTTAGGGACAGGCCTGAACACTGAAGCTTTCTTT. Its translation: CASSLGTGLNTEAFF.

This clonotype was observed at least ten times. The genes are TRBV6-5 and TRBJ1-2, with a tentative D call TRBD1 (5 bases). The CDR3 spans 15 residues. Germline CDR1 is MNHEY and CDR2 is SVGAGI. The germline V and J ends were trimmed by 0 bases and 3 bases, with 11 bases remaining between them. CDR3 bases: TGTGCCAGCAGTTACTCGACAGAACCATACTATGGCTACACCTTC. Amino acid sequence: CASSYSTEPYYGYTF.

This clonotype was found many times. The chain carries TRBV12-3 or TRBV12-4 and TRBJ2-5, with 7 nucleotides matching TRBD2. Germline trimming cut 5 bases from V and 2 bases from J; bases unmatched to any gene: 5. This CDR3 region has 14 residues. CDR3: CASSMPGLQETQYF. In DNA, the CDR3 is TGTGCCAGCAGTATGCCGGGACTACAAGAGACCCAGTACTTC.

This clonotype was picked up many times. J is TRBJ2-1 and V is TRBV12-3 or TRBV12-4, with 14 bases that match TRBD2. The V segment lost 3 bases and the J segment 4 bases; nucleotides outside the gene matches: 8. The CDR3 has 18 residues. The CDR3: CASSLAGLAGGWYNEQFF. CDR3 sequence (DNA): TGTGCCAGCAGTTTGGCTGGACTAGCGGGAGGTTGGTACAATGAGCAGTTCTTC.

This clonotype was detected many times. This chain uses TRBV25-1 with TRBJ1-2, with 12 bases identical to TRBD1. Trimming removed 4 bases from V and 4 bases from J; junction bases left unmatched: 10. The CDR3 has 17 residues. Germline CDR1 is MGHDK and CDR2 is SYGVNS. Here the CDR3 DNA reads TGTGCCAGCAGTGCCCCGGGACAGGGGGCATTGATCTATGGCTACACCTTC. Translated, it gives CASSAPGQGALIYGYTF.